The clone carrying this TCR beta chain was counted many times. TCR beta CDR3 sequences were amplified from RNA transcripts. A first-round RT-PCR of the TCR CDR3 used the HTBI primer set. MiXCR, applied by TCRdb to the multiplex PCR reads, yields one record per CDR3 protein. The repertoire holds approximately 430,000 distinct CDR3 sequences, with 15% to 18% as singletons. Newly diagnosed patients aged 18 to 65 had hyperthyroidism of under 2 months' duration. PBMCs came from more than 9 ml fresh peripheral blood. The entry originates in a study of T cells in Graves' hyperthyroidism and ophthalmopathy. V was trimmed by 5 bases and J by 3 bases, leaving 16 bases between them. In germline, CDR1 is LNHDA, CDR2 SQIVND (reference sequence). The CDR3 length is 15 residues.

V and J are TRBV19 and TRBJ1-1, with D perhaps TRBD1 (5 bases). This TCR was recovered from a young woman with Graves' hyperthyroidism. The material sequenced was blood. The CDR3 loop is CASSPGGGGDTEAFF. Here the CDR3 DNA reads TGTGCCAGTAGTCCTGGGGGGGGAGGTGACACTGAAGCTTTCTTT.